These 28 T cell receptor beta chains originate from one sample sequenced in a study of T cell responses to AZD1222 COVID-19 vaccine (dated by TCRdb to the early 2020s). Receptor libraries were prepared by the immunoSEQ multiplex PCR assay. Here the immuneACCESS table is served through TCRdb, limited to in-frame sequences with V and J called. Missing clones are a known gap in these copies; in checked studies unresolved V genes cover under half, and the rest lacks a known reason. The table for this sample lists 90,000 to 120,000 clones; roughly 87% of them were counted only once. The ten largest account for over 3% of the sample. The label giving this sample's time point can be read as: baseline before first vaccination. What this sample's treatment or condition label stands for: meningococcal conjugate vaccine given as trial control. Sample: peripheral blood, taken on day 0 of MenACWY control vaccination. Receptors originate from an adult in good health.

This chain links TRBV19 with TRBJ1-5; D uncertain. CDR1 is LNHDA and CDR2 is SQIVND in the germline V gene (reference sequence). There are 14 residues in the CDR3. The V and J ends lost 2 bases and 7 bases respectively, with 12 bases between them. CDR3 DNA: TGTGCCAGTAGTATATACGGGTTCGGCCAGCCCCAGCATTTT. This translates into CASSIYGFGQPQHF.

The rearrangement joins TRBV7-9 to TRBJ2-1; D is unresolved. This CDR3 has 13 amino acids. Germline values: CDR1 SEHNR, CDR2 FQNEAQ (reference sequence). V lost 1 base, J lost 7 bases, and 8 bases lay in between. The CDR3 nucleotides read TGTGCCAGCAGCTTAGGGAAGTGGAATGAGCAGTTCTTC. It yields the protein CASSLGKWNEQFF.

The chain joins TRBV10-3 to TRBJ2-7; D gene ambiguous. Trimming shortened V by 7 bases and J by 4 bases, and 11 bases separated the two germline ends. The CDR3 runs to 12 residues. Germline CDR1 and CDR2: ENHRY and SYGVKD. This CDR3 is CAINQDGYEQYF. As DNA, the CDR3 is TGTGCCATCAACCAGGACGGGTACGAGCAGTACTTC.

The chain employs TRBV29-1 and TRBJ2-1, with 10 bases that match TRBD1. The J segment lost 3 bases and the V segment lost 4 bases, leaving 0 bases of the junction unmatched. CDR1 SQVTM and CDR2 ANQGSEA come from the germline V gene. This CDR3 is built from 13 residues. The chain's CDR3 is CSVGTGGYNEQFF. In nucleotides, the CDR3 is TGCAGCGTTGGGACAGGGGGCTACAATGAGCAGTTCTTC.

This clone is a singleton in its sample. The CDR3: CASSFPGGTYEQYF. The CDR3, as DNA: TGTGCCAGCAGCTTCCCAGGGGGCACCTACGAGCAGTACTTC. The chain couples TRBV5-4 to TRBJ2-7, with 8 bases lining up with TRBD1. Germline trimming cut 2 bases from V and 2 bases from J; bases unmatched to any gene: 3. CDR1 is SGHNT and CDR2 is YYREEE in the germline V gene (reference sequence). This CDR3 is 14 amino acids long.

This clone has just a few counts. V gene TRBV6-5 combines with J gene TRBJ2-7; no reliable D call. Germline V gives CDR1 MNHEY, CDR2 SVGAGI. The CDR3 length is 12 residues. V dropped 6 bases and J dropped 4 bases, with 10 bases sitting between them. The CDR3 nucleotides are TGTGCCAGCAGGCTTACAGTATACGAGCAGTACTTC. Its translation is CASRLTVYEQYF.

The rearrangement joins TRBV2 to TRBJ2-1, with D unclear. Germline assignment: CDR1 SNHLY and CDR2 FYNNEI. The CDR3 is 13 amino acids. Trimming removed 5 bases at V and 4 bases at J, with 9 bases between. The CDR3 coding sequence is TGTGCCAGCAGTTACGACCCTTACAATGAGCAGTTCTTC. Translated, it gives CASSYDPYNEQFF.

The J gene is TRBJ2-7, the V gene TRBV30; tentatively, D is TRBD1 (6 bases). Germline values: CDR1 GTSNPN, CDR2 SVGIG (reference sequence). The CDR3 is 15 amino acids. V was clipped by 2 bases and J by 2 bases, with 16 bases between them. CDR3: CAWSPPYRATYEQYF. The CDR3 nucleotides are TGTGCCTGGAGTCCCCCTTACAGGGCTACCTACGAGCAGTACTTC.

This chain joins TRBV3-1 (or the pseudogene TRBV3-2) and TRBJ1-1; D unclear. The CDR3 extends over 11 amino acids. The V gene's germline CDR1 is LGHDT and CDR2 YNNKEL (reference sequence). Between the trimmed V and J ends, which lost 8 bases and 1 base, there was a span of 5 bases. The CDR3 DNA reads TGTGCCAGCCGCGGGAACACTGAAGCTTTCTTT. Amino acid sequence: CASRGNTEAFF.

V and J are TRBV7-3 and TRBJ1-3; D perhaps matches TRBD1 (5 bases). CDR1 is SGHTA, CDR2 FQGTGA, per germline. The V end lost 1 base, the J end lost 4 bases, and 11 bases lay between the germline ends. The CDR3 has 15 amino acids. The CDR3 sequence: CASSLMPGLGNTIYF. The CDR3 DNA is TGTGCCAGCAGCTTAATGCCGGGACTGGGAAACACCATATATTTT.

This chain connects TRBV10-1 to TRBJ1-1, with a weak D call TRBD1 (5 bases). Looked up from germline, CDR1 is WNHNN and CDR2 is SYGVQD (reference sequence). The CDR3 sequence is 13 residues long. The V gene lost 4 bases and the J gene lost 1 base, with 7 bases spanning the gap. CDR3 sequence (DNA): TGCGCCAGCAGTGGAGGGACGAACACTGAAGCTTTCTTT. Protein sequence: CASSGGTNTEAFF.

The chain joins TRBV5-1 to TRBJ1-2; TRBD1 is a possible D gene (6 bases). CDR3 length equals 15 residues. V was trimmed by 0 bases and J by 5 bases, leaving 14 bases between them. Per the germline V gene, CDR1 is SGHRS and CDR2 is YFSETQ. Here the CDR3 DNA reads TGCGCCAGCAGCTTGGAAGGACAGTGGCGGTATGGCTACACCTTC. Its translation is CASSLEGQWRYGYTF.

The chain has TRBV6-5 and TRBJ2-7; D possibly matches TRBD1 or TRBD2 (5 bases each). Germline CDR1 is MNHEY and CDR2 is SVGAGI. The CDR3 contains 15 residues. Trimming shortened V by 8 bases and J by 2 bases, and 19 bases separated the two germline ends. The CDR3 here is CASAPIGTLPYEQYF. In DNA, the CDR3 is TGTGCCAGCGCCCCTATAGGGACGTTACCCTACGAGCAGTACTTC.

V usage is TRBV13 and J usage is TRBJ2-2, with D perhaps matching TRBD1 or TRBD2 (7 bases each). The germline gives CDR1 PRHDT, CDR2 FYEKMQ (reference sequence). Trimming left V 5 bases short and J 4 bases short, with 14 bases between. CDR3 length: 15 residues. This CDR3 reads CASSIQGGSTGELFF. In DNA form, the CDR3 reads TGTGCCAGCAGCATCCAGGGGGGGAGCACCGGGGAGCTGTTTTTT. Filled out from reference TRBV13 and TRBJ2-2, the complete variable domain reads AAGVIQSPRHLIKEKRETATLKCYPIPRHDTVYWYQQGPGQDPQFLISFYEKMQSDKGSIPDRFSAQQFSDYHSELNMSSLELGDSALYFCASSIQGGSTGELFFGEGSRLTVL.

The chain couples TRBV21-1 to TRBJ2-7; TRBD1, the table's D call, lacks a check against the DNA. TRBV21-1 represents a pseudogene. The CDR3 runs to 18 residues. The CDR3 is CASSDRNPLQGRSYEQYF. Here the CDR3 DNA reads TGTGCCAGCAGCGACCGGAACCCGTTACAGGGGCGCTCCTACGAGCAGTACTTC.

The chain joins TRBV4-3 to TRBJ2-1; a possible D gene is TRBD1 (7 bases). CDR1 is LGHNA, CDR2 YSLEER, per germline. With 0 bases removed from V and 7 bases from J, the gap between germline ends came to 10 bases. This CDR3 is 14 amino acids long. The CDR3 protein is CASSQEAGGNEQFF. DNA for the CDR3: TGCGCCAGCAGCCAAGAAGCAGGGGGGAATGAGCAGTTCTTC.

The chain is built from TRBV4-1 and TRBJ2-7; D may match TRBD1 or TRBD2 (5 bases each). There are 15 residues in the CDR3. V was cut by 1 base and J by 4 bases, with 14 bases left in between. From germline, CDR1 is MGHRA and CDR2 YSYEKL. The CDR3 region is CASSQGGMGTYEQYF. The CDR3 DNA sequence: TGCGCCAGCAGCCAAGGGGGGATGGGTACGTACGAGCAGTACTTC.

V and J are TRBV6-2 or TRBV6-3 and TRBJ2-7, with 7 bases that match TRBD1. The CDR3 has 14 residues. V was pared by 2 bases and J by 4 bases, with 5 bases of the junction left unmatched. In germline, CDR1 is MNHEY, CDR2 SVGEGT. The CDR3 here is CASSYKAGGYEQYF. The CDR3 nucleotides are TGTGCCAGCAGTTACAAGGCAGGGGGTTACGAGCAGTACTTC.

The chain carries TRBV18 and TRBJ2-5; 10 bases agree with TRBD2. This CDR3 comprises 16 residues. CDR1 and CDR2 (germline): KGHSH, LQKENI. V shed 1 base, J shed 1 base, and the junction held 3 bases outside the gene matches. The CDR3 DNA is TGTGCCAGCTCACCACGGCTAGCGGGGGCCCAAGAGACCCAGTACTTC. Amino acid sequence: CASSPRLAGAQETQYF.

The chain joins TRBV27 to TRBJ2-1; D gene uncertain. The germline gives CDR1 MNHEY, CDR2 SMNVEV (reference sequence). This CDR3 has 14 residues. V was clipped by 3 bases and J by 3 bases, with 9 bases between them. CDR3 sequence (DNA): TGTGCCAGCAGTTTGGAGTATCGCTACAATGAGCAGTTCTTC. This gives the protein CASSLEYRYNEQFF.

As DNA, the CDR3 is TGTGCTAGTGGTTTGAGTGGGGGGATTACTGAAGCTTTCTTT. This codes for CASGLSGGITEAFF. This rearrangement joins TRBV12-5 to TRBJ1-1, with a tentative D call TRBD1 (5 bases). The CDR3 spans 14 residues. Germline V gives CDR1 LGHNT, CDR2 FRNRAP. V was pared by 2 bases and J by 5 bases, with 12 bases between.

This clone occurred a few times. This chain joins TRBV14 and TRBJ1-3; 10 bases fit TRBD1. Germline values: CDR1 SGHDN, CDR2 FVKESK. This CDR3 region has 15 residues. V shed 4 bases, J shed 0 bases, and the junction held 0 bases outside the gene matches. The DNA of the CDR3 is TGTGCCAGCAGCCGGGACAGGGGCTCTGGAAACACCATATATTTT. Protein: CASSRDRGSGNTIYF.

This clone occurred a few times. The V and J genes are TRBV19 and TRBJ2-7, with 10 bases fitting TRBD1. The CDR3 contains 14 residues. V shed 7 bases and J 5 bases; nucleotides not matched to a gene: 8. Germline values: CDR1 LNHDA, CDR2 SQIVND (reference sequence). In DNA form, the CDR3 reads TGTGCCAGTAACCAACCGGGACAGGGGAACGAGCAGTACTTC. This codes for CASNQPGQGNEQYF.

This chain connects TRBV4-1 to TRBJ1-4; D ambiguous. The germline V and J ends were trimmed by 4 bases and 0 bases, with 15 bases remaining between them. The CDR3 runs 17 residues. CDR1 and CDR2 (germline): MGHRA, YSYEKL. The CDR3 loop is CASSPQTGVATNEKLFF. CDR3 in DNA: TGCGCCAGCAGCCCGCAAACGGGCGTTGCAACTAATGAAAAACTGTTTTTT.

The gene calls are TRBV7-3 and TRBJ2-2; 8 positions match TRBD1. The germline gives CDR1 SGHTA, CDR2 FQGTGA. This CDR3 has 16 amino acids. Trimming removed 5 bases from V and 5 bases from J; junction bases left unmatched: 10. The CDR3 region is CASSPTDRGGTGELFF. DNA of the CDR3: TGTGCCAGCAGCCCAACAGACAGGGGCGGAACCGGGGAGCTGTTTTTT.

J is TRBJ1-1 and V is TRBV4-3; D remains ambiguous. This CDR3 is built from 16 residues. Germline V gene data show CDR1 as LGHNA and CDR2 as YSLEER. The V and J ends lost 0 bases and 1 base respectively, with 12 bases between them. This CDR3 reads CASSQDRPARNTEAFF. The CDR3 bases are TGCGCCAGCAGCCAAGATCGGCCCGCCAGGAACACTGAAGCTTTCTTT.

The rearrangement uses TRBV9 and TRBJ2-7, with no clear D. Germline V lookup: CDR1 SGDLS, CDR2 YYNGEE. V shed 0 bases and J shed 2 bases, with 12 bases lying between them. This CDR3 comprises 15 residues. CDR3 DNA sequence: TGTGCCAGCAGCGTAGGCGGCGGCCTTACCTACGAGCAGTACTTC. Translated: CASSVGGGLTYEQYF.

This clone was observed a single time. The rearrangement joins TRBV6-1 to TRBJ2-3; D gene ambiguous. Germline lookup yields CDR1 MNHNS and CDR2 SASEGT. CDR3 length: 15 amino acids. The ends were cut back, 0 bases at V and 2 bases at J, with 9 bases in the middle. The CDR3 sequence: CASSEAPQTTDTQYF. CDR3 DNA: TGTGCCAGCAGTGAAGCGCCACAGACCACAGATACGCAGTATTTT.